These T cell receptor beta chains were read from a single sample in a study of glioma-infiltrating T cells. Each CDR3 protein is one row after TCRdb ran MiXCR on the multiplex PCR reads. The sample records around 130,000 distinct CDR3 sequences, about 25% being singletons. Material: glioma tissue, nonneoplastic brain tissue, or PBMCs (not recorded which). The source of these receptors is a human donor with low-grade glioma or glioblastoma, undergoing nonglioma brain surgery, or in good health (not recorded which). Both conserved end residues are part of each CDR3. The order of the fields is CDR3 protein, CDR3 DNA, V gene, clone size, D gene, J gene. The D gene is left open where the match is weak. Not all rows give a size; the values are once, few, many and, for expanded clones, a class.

CDR3aa: CATSDVGQPNYGYTF
CDR3nt: TGTGCCACCAGTGATGTCGGACAGCCCAACTATGGCTACACCTTC
v_gene: TRBV24-1
abundance: .
d_gene: .
j_gene: TRBJ1-2

CDR3aa: CASSPFPNNRGKTQYF
CDR3nt: TGTGCCAGCAGCCCATTCCCAAATAACAGGGGAAAGACCCAGTACTTC
v_gene: TRBV7-6
abundance: .
d_gene: TRBD1
j_gene: TRBJ2-5

CDR3aa: CASSLGPSGGAWEQFF
CDR3nt: TGTGCCAGCAGTTTGGGCCCTAGCGGGGGGGCCTGGGAGCAGTTCTTC
v_gene: TRBV27
abundance: many
d_gene: TRBD2
j_gene: TRBJ2-1

CDR3aa: CASSFDGSSPLHF
CDR3nt: TGTGCCAGCAGCTTCGACGGGAGCTCACCCCTCCACTTT
v_gene: TRBV7-9
abundance: .
d_gene: .
j_gene: TRBJ1-6

CDR3aa: CASSTPGDGAKNIQYF
CDR3nt: TGTGCCAGCAGTACTCCGGGGGATGGGGCCAAAAACATTCAGTACTTC
v_gene: TRBV27
abundance: many
d_gene: .
j_gene: TRBJ2-4

CDR3aa: CSVGTGGSGNTIYF
CDR3nt: TGCAGCGTTGGGACAGGGGGCTCTGGAAACACCATATATTTT
v_gene: TRBV29-1
abundance: many
d_gene: TRBD1
j_gene: TRBJ1-3

CDR3aa: CATSDSRTPADTQYF
CDR3nt: TGTGCCACCAGTGACTCACGCACACCGGCAGATACGCAGTATTTT
v_gene: TRBV24-1
abundance: few
d_gene: .
j_gene: TRBJ2-3

CDR3aa: CSAGLAKSRSGQFF
CDR3nt: TGCAGTGCTGGGCTAGCGAAGTCCCGGTCTGGGCAGTTCTTC
v_gene: TRBV20-1
abundance: many
d_gene: .
j_gene: TRBJ2-1

CDR3aa: CASGLAGLTDTQYF
CDR3nt: TGTGCCAGTGGGCTAGCGGGGTTGACAGATACGCAGTATTTT
v_gene: TRBV12-3/TRBV12-4
abundance: .
d_gene: TRBD2
j_gene: TRBJ2-3

CDR3aa: CASTKDGHYGYTF
CDR3nt: TGTGCCAGCACCAAGGACGGACACTATGGCTACACCTTC
v_gene: TRBV6-1
abundance: many
d_gene: .
j_gene: TRBJ1-2

CDR3aa: CASSSDSTDTQYF
CDR3nt: TGTGCCAGCAGCTCGGACAGCACAGATACGCAGTATTTT
v_gene: TRBV11-2
abundance: .
d_gene: .
j_gene: TRBJ2-3

CDR3aa: CASSSMDSALPRSNEQFF
CDR3nt: TGCGCCAGCAGCTCGATGGACAGTGCCCTACCCCGAAGCAATGAGCAGTTCTTC
v_gene: TRBV5-1
abundance: .
d_gene: .
j_gene: TRBJ2-1

CDR3aa: CASSLKGTVEAFF
CDR3nt: TGTGCCAGCAGTTTAAAAGGGACGGTTGAGGCTTTCTTT
v_gene: TRBV12-3/TRBV12-4
abundance: few
d_gene: .
j_gene: TRBJ1-1

CDR3aa: CASSPGSSYNEQFF
CDR3nt: TGTGCCAGCTCACCGGGGTCTTCCTACAATGAGCAGTTCTTC
v_gene: TRBV18
abundance: many
d_gene: .
j_gene: TRBJ2-1

CDR3aa: CASSHSPNRKETQYF
CDR3nt: TGTGCCAGCAGCCACAGTCCAAACAGAAAAGAGACCCAGTACTTC
v_gene: TRBV27
abundance: many
d_gene: .
j_gene: TRBJ2-5

CDR3aa: CASSLSHRGLVKLFF
CDR3nt: TGTGCCAGCAGTTTATCCCACAGGGGGCTAGTAAAACTGTTTTTT
v_gene: TRBV27
abundance: .
d_gene: TRBD1
j_gene: TRBJ1-4

CDR3aa: CSASAAGTSATDTQYF
CDR3nt: TGCAGTGCTAGTGCAGCCGGGACTAGCGCAACAGATACGCAGTATTTT
v_gene: TRBV20-1
abundance: many
d_gene: TRBD2
j_gene: TRBJ2-3

CDR3aa: CSARSPFRRTVNTEAFF
CDR3nt: TGCAGTGCTAGATCCCCCTTCCGGAGGACGGTGAACACTGAAGCTTTCTTT
v_gene: TRBV20-1
abundance: few
d_gene: .
j_gene: TRBJ1-1

CDR3aa: CASSRVSGGAFGTQYF
CDR3nt: TGTGCCAGCAGTCGAGTTAGCGGGGGGGCCTTTGGGACCCAGTACTTC
v_gene: TRBV6-5
abundance: few
d_gene: TRBD2
j_gene: TRBJ2-5

CDR3aa: CASSFGPEETQYF
CDR3nt: TGTGCCAGCAGCTTTGGGCCAGAAGAGACCCAGTACTTC
v_gene: TRBV7-3
abundance: few
d_gene: .
j_gene: TRBJ2-5

CDR3aa: CASGLDLTDTQYF
CDR3nt: TGTGCCAGCGGTTTGGACCTCACAGATACGCAGTATTTT
v_gene: TRBV28
abundance: .
d_gene: .
j_gene: TRBJ2-3

CDR3aa: CASSTGGPYNEQFF
CDR3nt: TGTGCCAGCAGCACAGGGGGGCCCTACAATGAGCAGTTCTTC
v_gene: TRBV7-8
abundance: few
d_gene: TRBD1
j_gene: TRBJ2-1

CDR3aa: CASSYLAGGIYEQFF
CDR3nt: TGTGCCAGCAGCTATTTAGCGGGGGGTATCTATGAGCAGTTCTTC
v_gene: TRBV7-9
abundance: .
d_gene: TRBD2
j_gene: TRBJ2-1

CDR3aa: CSVRDNGNSPLHF
CDR3nt: TGCAGTGTCAGGGACAACGGTAATTCACCCCTCCACTTT
v_gene: TRBV20-1
abundance: many
d_gene: .
j_gene: TRBJ1-6

CDR3aa: CSAPRDYATQYF
CDR3nt: TGCAGTGCTCCCCGGGACTACGCAACGCAGTATTTT
v_gene: TRBV20-1
abundance: few
d_gene: TRBD2
j_gene: TRBJ2-3

CDR3aa: CASSYSPRGREKLFF
CDR3nt: TGTGCCAGCAGTTACTCGCCAAGGGGGCGCGAAAAACTGTTTTTT
v_gene: TRBV6-6
abundance: many
d_gene: TRBD1
j_gene: TRBJ1-4

CDR3aa: CAVGQGATNEKLFF
CDR3nt: TGTGCCGTCGGACAGGGAGCAACTAATGAAAAACTGTTTTTT
v_gene: TRBV12-3/TRBV12-4
abundance: .
d_gene: TRBD1
j_gene: TRBJ1-4

CDR3aa: CASRVGVGNSPLHF
CDR3nt: TGTGCCAGTCGGGTGGGGGTTGGGAATTCACCCCTCCACTTT
v_gene: TRBV27
abundance: many
d_gene: .
j_gene: TRBJ1-6

CDR3aa: CSARDPNTEAFF
CDR3nt: TGCAGTGCTAGAGACCCGAACACTGAAGCTTTCTTT
v_gene: TRBV20-1
abundance: many
d_gene: .
j_gene: TRBJ1-1

CDR3aa: CASSLGQGEQPQHF
CDR3nt: TGTGCCAGCAGTTTGGGACAGGGGGAACAGCCCCAGCATTTT
v_gene: TRBV6-1
abundance: few
d_gene: TRBD1
j_gene: TRBJ1-5

CDR3aa: CASSLGRGDNSPLHF
CDR3nt: TGTGCCAGCAGCTTGGGCAGGGGAGATAATTCACCCCTCCACTTT
v_gene: TRBV7-8
abundance: .
d_gene: .
j_gene: TRBJ1-6

CDR3aa: CASSPVDSLNSPLHF
CDR3nt: TGTGCCAGTAGTCCGGTGGACAGTCTGAATTCACCCCTCCACTTT
v_gene: TRBV19
abundance: .
d_gene: .
j_gene: TRBJ1-6

CDR3aa: CASSGDSNTEAFF
CDR3nt: TGCGCCAGCAGCGGGGACAGCAACACTGAAGCTTTCTTT
v_gene: TRBV5-1
abundance: few
d_gene: TRBD1
j_gene: TRBJ1-1

CDR3aa: CASSSPKQGRAADTQYF
CDR3nt: TGTGCCAGCAGTTCGCCCAAACAGGGAAGGGCGGCAGATACGCAGTATTTT
v_gene: TRBV6-1
abundance: many
d_gene: .
j_gene: TRBJ2-3

CDR3aa: CASSDPGQGDTIYF
CDR3nt: TGTGCCAGCAGCGACCCGGGACAAGGCGACACCATATATTTT
v_gene: TRBV7-2
abundance: many
d_gene: .
j_gene: TRBJ1-3

CDR3aa: CASSLDPGLAGGRNTGELFF
CDR3nt: TGTGCCAGCAGCTTAGATCCCGGCTTAGCGGGGGGTCGGAACACCGGGGAGCTGTTTTTT
v_gene: TRBV28
abundance: .
d_gene: TRBD2
j_gene: TRBJ2-2

CDR3aa: CATSDPKGGYNEQFF
CDR3nt: TGTGCCACCAGTGATCCCAAGGGGGGCTACAATGAGCAGTTCTTC
v_gene: TRBV24-1
abundance: .
d_gene: .
j_gene: TRBJ2-1

CDR3aa: CASSPSRANTEAFF
CDR3nt: TGTGCCAGCAGCCCTTCGCGGGCTAACACTGAAGCTTTCTTT
v_gene: TRBV6-4
abundance: .
d_gene: .
j_gene: TRBJ1-1

CDR3aa: CASSRKFTGRNTEAFF
CDR3nt: TGTGCCAGCAGCCGGAAATTCACAGGGAGGAACACTGAAGCTTTCTTT
v_gene: TRBV7-2
abundance: once
d_gene: .
j_gene: TRBJ1-1

CDR3aa: CATTPLKPGGYTEAFF
CDR3nt: TGTGCCACAACCCCCCTAAAACCAGGGGGCTACACTGAAGCTTTCTTT
v_gene: TRBV27
abundance: few
d_gene: TRBD1
j_gene: TRBJ1-1

CDR3aa: CASSFGRAPDTQYF
CDR3nt: TGTGCCAGCAGTTTCGGCAGGGCTCCAGATACGCAGTATTTT
v_gene: TRBV6-1
abundance: few
d_gene: .
j_gene: TRBJ2-3

CDR3aa: CASSRGTGGEAFF
CDR3nt: TGTGCCAGCAGTCGAGGGACAGGGGGTGAAGCTTTCTTT
v_gene: TRBV12-3/TRBV12-4
abundance: few
d_gene: TRBD1
j_gene: TRBJ1-1

CDR3aa: CASSLVTGLDGYTF
CDR3nt: TGTGCCAGCAGCTTAGTTACAGGGCTCGATGGCTACACCTTC
v_gene: TRBV11-2
abundance: few
d_gene: .
j_gene: TRBJ1-2